Listed below are T cell receptor beta chains from one sample, sequenced in a study of beta chain features in type 1 diabetes. Assay used: immunoSEQ multiplex PCR; TCRdb lists only in-frame clones, some missing. This table holds just under 150,000 clones, 10% to 15% found once. Sequencing was performed on central memory CD4+ T cells from blood. These TCRs come from a man aged 18 to 30 with type 1 diabetes. The CDR3 runs from the conserved cysteine through the conserved F or W. The order of the fields is V gene, clone size, J gene, CDR3 length, D gene, CDR3 protein, CDR3 DNA. A D gene is named only where the DNA matches it firmly. Expanded clones get a size class; other rows say once, few or many, or leave the size out.

v_call: TRBV29-1
clone_size: few
j_call: TRBJ1-1
cdr3_length: 11
d_call: -
cdr3_aa: CSTLTGREAFF
cdr3_nt: TGCAGCACTCTCACCGGGCGCGAAGCTTTCTTT

v_call: TRBV23-1
clone_size: -
j_call: TRBJ2-1
cdr3_length: 18
d_call: TRBD2
cdr3_aa: CASSQSEGLAGGRSEQFF
cdr3_nt: TGCGCCAGCAGCCAGTCAGAGGGACTAGCGGGGGGGCGGTCAGAGCAGTTCTTC

v_call: TRBV19
clone_size: medium-sized
j_call: TRBJ2-6
cdr3_length: 15
d_call: TRBD1
cdr3_aa: CASSDRGSGANVLTF
cdr3_nt: TGTGCCAGTAGTGACAGGGGCTCTGGGGCCAACGTCCTGACTTTC

v_call: TRBV5-1
clone_size: many
j_call: TRBJ2-1
cdr3_length: 18
d_call: -
cdr3_aa: CASSEPPTGKSSYNEQFF
cdr3_nt: TGCGCCAGCAGCGAACCGCCCACAGGGAAGAGCTCCTACAATGAGCAGTTCTTC

v_call: TRBV13
clone_size: few
j_call: TRBJ2-3
cdr3_length: 14
d_call: -
cdr3_aa: CASSLKGGAGTQYF
cdr3_nt: TGTGCCAGCAGCCTTAAGGGGGGTGCGGGGACGCAGTATTTT

v_call: TRBV7-8
clone_size: -
j_call: TRBJ1-4
cdr3_length: 14
d_call: -
cdr3_aa: CASSLGQGGEKLFF
cdr3_nt: TGTGCCAGCAGTTTAGGGCAGGGTGGTGAAAAACTGTTTTTT

v_call: TRBV7-8
clone_size: few
j_call: TRBJ1-2
cdr3_length: 12
d_call: -
cdr3_aa: CASSVRNYGYTF
cdr3_nt: TGTGCCAGCAGCGTCAGAAACTATGGCTACACCTTC

v_call: TRBV7-2
clone_size: -
j_call: TRBJ1-3
cdr3_length: 15
d_call: TRBD1
cdr3_aa: CASSPGQEAGNTIYF
cdr3_nt: TGTGCCAGCAGCCCCGGACAGGAAGCTGGAAACACCATATATTTT

v_call: TRBV15
clone_size: few
j_call: TRBJ2-7
cdr3_length: 16
d_call: -
cdr3_aa: CATSREAFGLIYEQYF
cdr3_nt: TGTGCCACCAGCAGAGAAGCGTTTGGCTTAATCTACGAGCAGTACTTC

v_call: TRBV6-6
clone_size: few
j_call: TRBJ1-5
cdr3_length: 15
d_call: TRBD1
cdr3_aa: CASSYSRQGDQPQHF
cdr3_nt: TGTGCCAGCAGTTACTCGAGACAGGGTGATCAGCCCCAGCATTTT

v_call: TRBV28
clone_size: few
j_call: TRBJ1-5
cdr3_length: 17
d_call: -
cdr3_aa: CASQSAARIYSNQPQHF
cdr3_nt: TGTGCCAGCCAGTCGGCGGCGCGGATCTATAGCAATCAGCCCCAGCATTTT

v_call: TRBV19
clone_size: few
j_call: TRBJ2-7
cdr3_length: 15
d_call: TRBD2
cdr3_aa: CASSINPSGSYEQYF
cdr3_nt: TGTGCCAGTAGTATTAATCCTAGCGGGAGCTACGAGCAGTACTTC

v_call: TRBV11-2
clone_size: -
j_call: TRBJ1-6
cdr3_length: 15
d_call: TRBD1
cdr3_aa: CASSPGTDYNSPLHF
cdr3_nt: TGTGCCAGCAGCCCTGGGACAGACTATAATTCACCCCTCCACTTT

v_call: TRBV11-2
clone_size: few
j_call: TRBJ2-3
cdr3_length: 16
d_call: TRBD2
cdr3_aa: CASSPRLAGGRDTQYF
cdr3_nt: TGTGCCAGCAGCCCCCGACTAGCGGGGGGGCGGGATACGCAGTATTTT

v_call: TRBV28
clone_size: few
j_call: TRBJ2-3
cdr3_length: 16
d_call: -
cdr3_aa: CASSTGTRGGTDTQYF
cdr3_nt: TGTGCCAGCAGTACGGGGACCCGCGGGGGCACAGATACGCAGTATTTT

v_call: TRBV10-3
clone_size: -
j_call: TRBJ1-1
cdr3_length: 12
d_call: -
cdr3_aa: CAITTGNTEAFF
cdr3_nt: TGTGCCATCACCACAGGGAACACTGAAGCTTTCTTT

v_call: TRBV5-8
clone_size: -
j_call: TRBJ2-3
cdr3_length: 13
d_call: -
cdr3_aa: CASKPTSTDTQYF
cdr3_nt: TGTGCCAGCAAGCCGACTAGCACAGATACGCAGTATTTT

v_call: TRBV6-1
clone_size: few
j_call: TRBJ1-1
cdr3_length: 14
d_call: -
cdr3_aa: CASRDSSMNTEAFF
cdr3_nt: TGTGCCAGCAGGGACAGCTCCATGAACACTGAAGCTTTCTTT

v_call: TRBV18
clone_size: many
j_call: TRBJ1-1
cdr3_length: 15
d_call: TRBD1
cdr3_aa: CASSPGQGPNTEAFF
cdr3_nt: TGTGCCAGCTCACCGGGACAGGGCCCGAACACTGAAGCTTTCTTT

v_call: TRBV6-5
clone_size: -
j_call: TRBJ2-2
cdr3_length: 13
d_call: -
cdr3_aa: CASSRQNTGELFF
cdr3_nt: TGTGCCAGCAGCAGACAGAACACCGGGGAGCTGTTTTTT

v_call: TRBV18
clone_size: few
j_call: TRBJ2-7
cdr3_length: 15
d_call: -
cdr3_aa: CASSPNQGLRGEQYF
cdr3_nt: TGTGCCAGCTCGCCGAATCAGGGGCTGAGGGGCGAGCAGTACTTC

v_call: TRBV7-7
clone_size: -
j_call: TRBJ2-3
cdr3_length: 13
d_call: -
cdr3_aa: CASSLGRTDTQYF
cdr3_nt: TGTGCTAGCAGCTTAGGTAGGACAGATACGCAGTATTTT

v_call: TRBV5-1
clone_size: few
j_call: TRBJ1-4
cdr3_length: 15
d_call: -
cdr3_aa: CASSLQAATNEKLFF
cdr3_nt: TGCGCCAGCAGCTTGCAGGCGGCAACTAATGAAAAACTGTTTTTT

v_call: TRBV30
clone_size: few
j_call: TRBJ1-2
cdr3_length: 12
d_call: -
cdr3_aa: CAWRGQNYGYTF
cdr3_nt: TGTGCCTGGAGGGGGCAAAACTATGGCTACACCTTC

v_call: TRBV18
clone_size: few
j_call: TRBJ1-1
cdr3_length: 15
d_call: -
cdr3_aa: CASSPPGDTWGEAFF
cdr3_nt: TGTGCCAGCTCACCCCCAGGGGATACGTGGGGGGAAGCTTTCTTT

v_call: TRBV28
clone_size: few
j_call: TRBJ2-1
cdr3_length: 15
d_call: TRBD1
cdr3_aa: CASRRRGQDHNEQFF
cdr3_nt: TGTGCCAGCAGGCGCCGCGGACAGGACCACAATGAGCAGTTCTTC

v_call: TRBV7-9
clone_size: -
j_call: TRBJ1-2
cdr3_length: 16
d_call: -
cdr3_aa: CASSPSGTVPVGGYTF
cdr3_nt: TGTGCCAGCAGTCCCAGCGGGACGGTCCCAGTGGGTGGCTACACCTTC

v_call: TRBV5-4
clone_size: -
j_call: TRBJ2-1
cdr3_length: 16
d_call: TRBD1
cdr3_aa: CASSLLQGAGGDEQFF
cdr3_nt: TGTGCCAGCAGCTTACTCCAGGGGGCCGGAGGCGATGAGCAGTTCTTC

v_call: TRBV5-1
clone_size: -
j_call: TRBJ1-4
cdr3_length: 15
d_call: TRBD1
cdr3_aa: CASSSATGTNEKLFF
cdr3_nt: TGCGCCAGCAGCTCTGCGACAGGGACTAATGAAAAACTGTTTTTT

v_call: TRBV5-5
clone_size: -
j_call: TRBJ2-1
cdr3_length: 16
d_call: TRBD1
cdr3_aa: CASSPARDRVYNEQFF
cdr3_nt: TGTGCCAGCAGCCCCGCGCGGGACAGGGTGTACAATGAGCAGTTCTTC

v_call: TRBV30
clone_size: -
j_call: TRBJ1-1
cdr3_length: 13
d_call: -
cdr3_aa: CAWLAQTNTEAFF
cdr3_nt: TGTGCCTGGCTTGCACAGACGAACACTGAAGCTTTCTTT

v_call: TRBV10-3
clone_size: -
j_call: TRBJ2-5
cdr3_length: 15
d_call: -
cdr3_aa: CAISESPTFQETQYF
cdr3_nt: TGTGCCATCAGTGAGTCGCCCACCTTCCAAGAGACCCAGTACTTC

v_call: TRBV11-2
clone_size: -
j_call: TRBJ2-3
cdr3_length: 17
d_call: TRBD2
cdr3_aa: CASHRLAGPPGQDTQYF
cdr3_nt: TGTGCCAGTCATAGACTAGCGGGTCCCCCAGGTCAAGATACGCAGTATTTT

v_call: TRBV7-7
clone_size: -
j_call: TRBJ2-5
cdr3_length: 15
d_call: -
cdr3_aa: CASSRGQAGKETQYF
cdr3_nt: TGTGCCAGCAGCCGGGGGCAAGCGGGTAAAGAGACCCAGTACTTC

v_call: TRBV6-5
clone_size: -
j_call: TRBJ2-7
cdr3_length: 15
d_call: TRBD1
cdr3_aa: CASSAGQGARYEQYF
cdr3_nt: TGTGCCAGCAGTGCAGGACAGGGGGCGAGGTACGAGCAGTACTTC

v_call: TRBV13
clone_size: few
j_call: TRBJ1-1
cdr3_length: 14
d_call: -
cdr3_aa: CASSPRTSDSGAFF
cdr3_nt: TGTGCCAGCAGCCCTCGTACCTCTGACAGCGGAGCTTTCTTT

v_call: TRBV6-5
clone_size: few
j_call: TRBJ1-4
cdr3_length: 14
d_call: TRBD1
cdr3_aa: CASSPGQVREKLFF
cdr3_nt: TGTGCCAGCAGTCCGGGACAGGTCCGGGAAAAACTGTTTTTT

v_call: TRBV11-2
clone_size: few
j_call: TRBJ2-7
cdr3_length: 11
d_call: -
cdr3_aa: CASSPLSGQYF
cdr3_nt: TGTGCCAGCAGCCCTTTATCAGGGCAGTACTTC

v_call: TRBV5-1
clone_size: many
j_call: TRBJ2-3
cdr3_length: 16
d_call: TRBD2
cdr3_aa: CASSATGGSHTDTQYF
cdr3_nt: TGCGCCAGCAGCGCAACCGGGGGGTCGCACACAGATACGCAGTATTTT